A selection of T cell receptor beta chains follows, all from one sample in a study of cytomegalovirus exposure and HLA in healthy donors. Sequencing used immunoSEQ multiplex PCR; TCRdb keeps in-frame clones, though not all of them. The sample includes about 200,000 clones, 75% to 85% of them seen just once. The sequenced sample was PBMCs. The receptors were gathered from a woman aged 45-65 years in good health and CMV-seropositive. The CDR3 runs from the conserved cysteine through the conserved F or W. The size of a clone is reported for some rows only, either as once, few or many, or as a class for expanded clones.

V: TRBV5-5; size: once; CDR3: CASSLGGLAVYNEQFF
V: TRBV7-9; size: NA; CDR3: CASSLVGLGQGGLQYF
V: TRBV6-6; size: few; CDR3: CATGTTTGLSYEQYF
V: TRBV21-1; size: NA; CDR3: CASSTGPVDYTF
V: TRBV6-1; size: NA; CDR3: CASSVRQGAGGYTF
V: TRBV15; size: NA; CDR3: CATSGRQGNTEAFF
V: TRBV7-3; size: NA; CDR3: CASSLFGGAEQYF
V: TRBV4-3; size: NA; CDR3: CASSHGGLNTEAFF
V: TRBV29-1; size: few; CDR3: CSVELAARNTEAFF
V: TRBV4-1; size: NA; CDR3: CASSQDRPLGSTSYEQYF
V: TRBV5-5; size: NA; CDR3: CASSLDQGTDTQYF
V: TRBV5-8; size: NA; CDR3: CASSLEGIPMNTEAFF
V: TRBV7-9; size: once; CDR3: CASSRSIILGSTFSYEQYF
V: TRBV5-1; size: NA; CDR3: CASSTGQGAASPLHF
V: TRBV5-8; size: once; CDR3: CASSLTRGLREQYF
V: TRBV5-1; size: NA; CDR3: CASSLTSGSGETQYF
V: TRBV11-2; size: NA; CDR3: CASRRAGTPNTGELFF
V: TRBV28; size: NA; CDR3: CASSSPGLAGGATDTQYF
V: TRBV5-1; size: NA; CDR3: CASSPSGGTSYEQYF
V: TRBV20-1; size: NA; CDR3: CSAGLVREQFF
V: TRBV11-2; size: NA; CDR3: CASSTLAGVPNEQFF
V: TRBV7-6; size: NA; CDR3: CASSPGGIQYF
V: TRBV4-1; size: NA; CDR3: CASSLHTYRGRGETQYF
V: TRBV18; size: NA; CDR3: CASSPSGRSGNTIYF
V: TRBV2; size: NA; CDR3: CASSDNRDTHEQYF
V: TRBV5-4; size: NA; CDR3: CASSSRRGSLAGDTQYF
V: TRBV28; size: few; CDR3: CASSLGVAGAQETQYF
V: TRBV7-5; size: NA; CDR3: CVRSLAYLNTGELFF
V: TRBV11-2; size: NA; CDR3: CASRRLAGQETQYF
V: TRBV28; size: NA; CDR3: CASSRTGGVYEQYF
V: TRBV18; size: NA; CDR3: CASSPGEANTGAFF
V: TRBV5-4; size: once; CDR3: CASSSHTADYGYTF
V: TRBV7-2; size: NA; CDR3: CASSLVGTRGTGELFF
V: TRBV18; size: once; CDR3: CASSPGPDQPQHF
V: TRBV11-2; size: NA; CDR3: CASSLGTSGRTDTQYF
V: TRBV2; size: NA; CDR3: CASNSMGTRSLYEQYF
V: TRBV19; size: few; CDR3: CASKGEDYGYTF
V: TRBV5-1; size: NA; CDR3: CASSLGTGSYGYTF
V: TRBV5-1; size: NA; CDR3: CASSLAGQGRKGGELFF
V: TRBV4-1; size: NA; CDR3: CASSRPGTSRTGELFF
V: TRBV18; size: few; CDR3: CASSVDRVSRPGELFF
V: TRBV4-1; size: NA; CDR3: CASSQASYEQYF
V: TRBV10-3; size: NA; CDR3: CAISETVSGNTIYF
V: TRBV7-2; size: NA; CDR3: CASSPSPDRYEQYF
V: TRBV10-3; size: NA; CDR3: CATSSGGMNSPLHF
V: TRBV30; size: NA; CDR3: CAWSVQRRSNTGELFF
V: TRBV28; size: once; CDR3: CATNRPGQGLHNEQFF
V: TRBV29-1; size: few; CDR3: CSVDLGGDVGYNEQFF
V: TRBV27; size: NA; CDR3: CASSPSSHSGNEQYF